This T cell receptor (beta chain) originates from a study of T cell responses to AZD1222 COVID-19 vaccine (dated by TCRdb to the early 2020s). Study-level background: A total of 230 to 250 trial participants underwent TCR sequencing, of whom 207 had received two doses of AZD1222 and about 26 had received two doses of the MenACWY control vaccine. Trial participants were enrolled by age into subgroups of 18-55, 56-69 and 70-plus years, and roughly 150, 30 and 60 TCR-sequenced participants, respectively, were included in these subgroups.

The CDR3 regions of human TCRbeta chains were subjected to immunosequencing. The original pipeline was this. TCRs in the repertoires were compared against a reference library of SARS-CoV-2-specific TCRs that had been generated with the MIRA antigen-specificity platform. Breadth meant the fraction of unique TCRs that were SARS-CoV-2-associated, whereas depth meant the fraction of total T cells that were SARS-CoV-2-associated. Using the MIRA data, each spike-specific TCR was mapped to the spike region that the TCR reacts to and placed in a CD4 or CD8 class. Log10-transformed breadth and depth values were compared by one-way ANOVA with Sidak's multiple comparisons tests. Sourced from immuneACCESS, this table was stored by TCRdb with only in-frame sequences that have V and J called. A share of the clones is absent; for the studies checked, an unresolved V gene accounts for under half, and the remainder has no known explanation. V and J calls and clone size come straight from that table; D and trimming were deduced from the DNA. In all, the sample holds roughly 120,000 clones, and more than 85% of those were seen once. Of the sample, 6% to 8.5% falls within the top ten clones.

A remark on this clone: The clone's antigen remains unknown. No qualities accompany the bases; no much larger clone lies one base away.

The sample's time point label is to be understood as: about 28 days (+/-7) after the second vaccine dose. AZD1222 recipients with second doses at about 4 weeks or about 12 weeks were pooled, because spike-specific TCR depth and breadth did not differ between schedules. Vaccinee samples were obtained from the UK trials COV001 and COV002, which included a single-blind randomized controlled phase 2/3 trial of AZD1222 (ChAdOx1 nCoV-19) in healthy adults. Trial participant PBMC samples were collected at day 0 and day 28 after the second dose for TCRbeta chain sequencing. The germline V gene encodes CDR1 MNHEY and CDR2 SVGEGT. V gives up 2 bases and J gives up 10 bases, and the segment between their germline ends measures 12 bases. The CDR3 runs 14 residues from the cysteine to the phenylalanine. Of the read, only the CDR3 DNA is kept; its 42 bases are in frame from base 1. On the study overall, not on this receptor specifically: The 56-69-year group was small, and its depth increase did not reach significance, likely because of low power. Conclusions about previously exposed vaccinees are limited because only six or seven AZD1222 recipients were SARS-CoV-2 seropositive at baseline. Reportedly, almost half of the unique spike-specific TCRs recognized epitopes lying outside the regions that are mutated in the B.1.351 and B.1.1.7 variants. Vaccine-associated CD4 TCRs spanned the whole spike protein, with dominant responses in regions 160-218 and 743-854. No day 14 peak-response samples were available, so repertoires were characterized only after the peak T cell response. A significant rise in spike-specific TCR breadth and depth was observed after two AZD1222 doses relative to day 0 and relative to MenACWY recipients. Participants were mostly white British and included more females than males, and it was suggested by the authors that clonal diversity may have been underestimated.

The chain is assembled from TRBV6-2 or TRBV6-3 and TRBJ1-6, with the identity of the D gene unclear. This sample comprised peripheral blood, obtained 28 days after the second AZD1222 dose. The clonotype was recovered from an adult who received the AZD1222 COVID-19 vaccine. The nucleotide sequence is TGTGCCAGCAGTTACGGGCAGGAACGGTCACCCCTCCACTTT. It specifies CASSYGQERSPLHF.